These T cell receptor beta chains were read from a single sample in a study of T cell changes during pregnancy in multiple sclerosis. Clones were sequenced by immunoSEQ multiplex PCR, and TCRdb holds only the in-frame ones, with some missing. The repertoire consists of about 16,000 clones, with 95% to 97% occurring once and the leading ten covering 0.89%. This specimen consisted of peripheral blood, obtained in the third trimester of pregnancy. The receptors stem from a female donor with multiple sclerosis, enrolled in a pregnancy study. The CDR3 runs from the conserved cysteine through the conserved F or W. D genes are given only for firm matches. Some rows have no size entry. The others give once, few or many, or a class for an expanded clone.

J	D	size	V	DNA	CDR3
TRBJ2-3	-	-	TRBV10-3	TGTGCCATCAGTGATCCAGGCCTTCCCACAGATACGCAGTATTTT	CAISDPGLPTDTQYF
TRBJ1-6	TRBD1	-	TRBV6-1	TGTGCCAGCAGTGATGGGACAGGGATTTCATCTTCACCCCTCCACTTT	CASSDGTGISSSPLHF
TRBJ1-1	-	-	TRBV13	TGTGCCAGCAGCTTAGAAGGGGGGAGGGAGTGGGGGAACACTGAAGCTTTCTTT	CASSLEGGREWGNTEAFF
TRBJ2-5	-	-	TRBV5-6	TGTGCCAGCAGCGTGGGCGACCGGGACACCTTTCAAGAGACCCAGTACTTC	CASSVGDRDTFQETQYF
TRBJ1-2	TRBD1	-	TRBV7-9	TGTGCCAGCAGCCTGGACAGGGACCATGGCTACACCTTC	CASSLDRDHGYTF
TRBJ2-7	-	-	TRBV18	TGTGCCAGCTCACCACGGGCTAGCATAAGGGAGCAGTACTTC	CASSPRASIREQYF
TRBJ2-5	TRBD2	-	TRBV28	TGTGCCAGCAGTTTCCCACTAGCGGGAGGTGAAGAGACCCAGTACTTC	CASSFPLAGGEETQYF
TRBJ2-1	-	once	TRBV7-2	TGTGCCAGCAGCCGACAGAAATACAATGAGCAGTTCTTC	CASSRQKYNEQFF
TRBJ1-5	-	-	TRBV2	TGTGCCAGCAGTTTACAGGGTGGCAATCAGCCCCAGCATTTT	CASSLQGGNQPQHF
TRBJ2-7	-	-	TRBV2	TGTGCCAGCCGGGGGTGGGGGGGCCTCTACGAGCAGTACTTC	CASRGWGGLYEQYF
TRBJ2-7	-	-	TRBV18	TGTGCCAGCTCACCCCCCCGGAGGGAGAGGGGCAAGGAGCAGTACTTC	CASSPPRRERGKEQYF
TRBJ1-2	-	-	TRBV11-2	TGTGCCAGCAGCTTAGGTCGGGGAAACTATGGCTACACCTTC	CASSLGRGNYGYTF